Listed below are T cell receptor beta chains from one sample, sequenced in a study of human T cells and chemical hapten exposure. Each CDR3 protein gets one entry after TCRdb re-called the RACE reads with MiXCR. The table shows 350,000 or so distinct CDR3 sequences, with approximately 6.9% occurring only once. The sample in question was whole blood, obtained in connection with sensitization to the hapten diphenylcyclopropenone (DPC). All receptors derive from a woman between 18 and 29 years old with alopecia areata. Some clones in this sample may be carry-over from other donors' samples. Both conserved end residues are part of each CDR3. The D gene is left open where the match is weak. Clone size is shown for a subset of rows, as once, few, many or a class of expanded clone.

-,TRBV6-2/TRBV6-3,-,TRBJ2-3,CASSPGTPGDTQYF,TGTGCCAGCAGTCCCGGGACTCCGGGTGATACGCAGTATTTT
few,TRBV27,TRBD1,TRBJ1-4,CASSRRTGRNEKLFF,TGTGCCAGCAGTCGTCGGACAGGGAGGAATGAAAAACTGTTTTTT
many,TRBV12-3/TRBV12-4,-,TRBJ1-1,CASSLEGVYTEAFF,TGTGCCAGCAGTTTAGAAGGGGTGTACACTGAAGCTTTCTTT
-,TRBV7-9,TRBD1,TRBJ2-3,CASSPKLGQGTDTQYF,TGTGCCAGCAGCCCAAAACTCGGACAGGGCACAGATACGCAGTATTTT
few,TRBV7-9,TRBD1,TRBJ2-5,CASSGTGEGEETQYF,TGTGCCAGCAGCGGGACAGGGGAAGGTGAAGAGACCCAGTACTTC
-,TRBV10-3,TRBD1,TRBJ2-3,CATQTGATGDTQYF,TGTGCCACCCAGACAGGGGCGACCGGCGATACGCAGTATTTT
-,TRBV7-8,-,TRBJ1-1,CASSSDWNGAGTEAFF,TGTGCCAGCAGCTCCGATTGGAATGGGGCAGGAACTGAAGCTTTCTTT
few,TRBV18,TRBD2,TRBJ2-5,CASSPPSSGGPQYF,TGTGCCAGCTCACCACCTTCTAGCGGAGGCCCTCAGTACTTC
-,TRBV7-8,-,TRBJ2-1,CASSRRGKDEQFF,TGTGCCAGCTCCCGGCGGGGTAAGGATGAGCAGTTCTTC
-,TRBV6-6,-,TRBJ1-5,CASSRDGYNQPPQHF,TGTGCCAGCAGTCGGGACGGCTACAATCAGCCGCCCCAGCATTTT
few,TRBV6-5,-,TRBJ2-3,CASSLGLKPDTQYF,TGTGCCAGCAGTTTGGGACTGAAGCCAGATACGCAGTATTTT
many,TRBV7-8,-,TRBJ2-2,CASSLKLRGSGDTGELFF,TGTGCCAGCAGCTTAAAACTAAGGGGCAGCGGTGACACCGGGGAGCTGTTTTTT
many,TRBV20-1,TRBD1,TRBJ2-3,CSASEGTGGIDTQYF,TGCAGTGCTAGCGAAGGGACAGGGGGCATAGATACGCAGTATTTT
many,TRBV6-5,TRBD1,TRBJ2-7,CASSSGDSSYEQYF,TGTGCCAGCAGTTCCGGGGACAGCTCCTACGAGCAGTACTTC
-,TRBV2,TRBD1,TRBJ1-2,CASSPGQYLYGYTF,TGTGCCAGCAGTCCGGGACAGTACCTCTATGGCTACACCTTC
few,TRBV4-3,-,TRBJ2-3,CASSPQQQGDTQYF,TGCGCCAGCAGCCCCCAACAACAGGGCGATACGCAGTATTTT
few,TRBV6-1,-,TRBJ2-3,CASSGRATQYF,TGTGCCAGCTCAGGGCGGGCTACGCAGTATTTT
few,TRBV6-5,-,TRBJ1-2,CATTDSFNYGYTF,TGTGCCACAACGGACAGCTTTAACTATGGCTACACCTTC
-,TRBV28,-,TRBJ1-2,CASSQQGSANYGYTF,TGTGCCAGCAGTCAGCAAGGCTCCGCTAACTATGGCTACACCTTC
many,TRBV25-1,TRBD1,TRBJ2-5,CASSGTGGAETQYF,TGTGCCAGCAGTGGGACAGGGGGCGCGGAGACCCAGTACTTC
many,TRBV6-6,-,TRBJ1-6,CASSPTGRESPLHF,TGTGCCAGCAGTCCTACAGGGAGGGAATCACCCCTCCACTTT
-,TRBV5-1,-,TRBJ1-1,CASSQEVGLRTEAFF,TGCGCCAGCAGTCAGGAGGTTGGACTGAGAACTGAAGCTTTCTTT
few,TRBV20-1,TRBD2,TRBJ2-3,CSARPQGAGASTDTQYF,TGCAGTGCTAGACCCCAAGGGGCGGGAGCTAGCACAGATACGCAGTATTTT
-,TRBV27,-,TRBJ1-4,CASSSDGWEKLFF,TGTGCCAGCAGTTCGGACGGATGGGAAAAACTGTTTTTT
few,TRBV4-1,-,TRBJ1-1,CASSPRNGEGEAFF,TGCGCCAGCAGCCCGAGAAACGGTGAGGGAGAAGCTTTCTTT
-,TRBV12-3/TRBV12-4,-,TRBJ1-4,CASSFRGSPTNEKLFF,TGTGCCAGCAGTTTCAGAGGAAGCCCAACTAATGAAAAACTGTTTTTT
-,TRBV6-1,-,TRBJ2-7,CASSEWSDEQYF,TGTGCCAGCAGTGAATGGTCCGATGAGCAGTACTTC
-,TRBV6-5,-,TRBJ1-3,CASTGWAESGNTIYF,TGTGCCAGCACCGGCTGGGCGGAATCTGGAAACACCATATATTTT
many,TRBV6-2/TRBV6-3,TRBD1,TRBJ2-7,CASSYTSTGGSYEQYF,TGTGCCAGCAGTTACACTTCGACAGGGGGAAGCTACGAGCAGTACTTC
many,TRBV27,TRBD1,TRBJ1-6,CASSLFRTGATYNSPLHF,TGTGCCAGCAGTTTATTCAGGACAGGGGCCACCTATAATTCACCCCTCCACTTT
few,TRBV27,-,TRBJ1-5,CASSTDYSNQPQHF,TGTGCCAGCAGTACTGATTATAGCAATCAGCCCCAGCATTTT
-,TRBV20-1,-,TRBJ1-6,CSARFNSYNSPLHF,TGCAGTGCCCGATTTAACTCCTATAATTCACCCCTCCACTTT
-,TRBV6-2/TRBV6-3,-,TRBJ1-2,CASSPPEDSENGYTF,TGTGCCAGCAGTCCCCCAGAGGATTCGGAGAATGGCTACACCTTC
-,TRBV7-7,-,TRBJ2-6,CASSVDGNSGANVLTF,TGTGCTAGCAGCGTCGACGGTAACTCTGGGGCCAACGTCCTGACTTTC
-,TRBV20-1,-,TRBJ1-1,CSARDSQAEAFF,TGCAGTGCTAGAGATAGTCAAGCTGAAGCTTTCTTT
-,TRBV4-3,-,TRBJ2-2,CASSQEFGGPTGELFF,TGCGCCAGCAGCCAAGAATTCGGGGGGCCCACCGGGGAGCTGTTTTTT
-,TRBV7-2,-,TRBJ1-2,CASSLDFRQATTSAYTF,TGTGCCAGCAGCCTCGACTTCCGACAGGCCACCACCTCAGCCTACACCTTC
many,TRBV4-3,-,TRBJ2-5,CASSQDHRGGETQYF,TGCGCCAGCAGCCAAGATCACAGGGGGGGAGAGACCCAGTACTTC
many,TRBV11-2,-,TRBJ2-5,CASRGGRDKETQYF,TGTGCCAGCCGCGGGGGCAGGGACAAAGAGACCCAGTACTTC
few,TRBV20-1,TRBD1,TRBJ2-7,CSARANPGQGVSYEQYF,TGCAGTGCTAGAGCTAACCCCGGACAGGGGGTTTCCTACGAGCAGTACTTC
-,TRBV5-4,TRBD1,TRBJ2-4,CASSLGAIRTGVAKNIQYF,TGTGCCAGCAGCTTGGGCGCAATTCGGACAGGAGTAGCCAAAAACATTCAGTACTTC
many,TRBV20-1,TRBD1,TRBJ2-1,CSARDLRDRGYNEQFF,TGCAGTGCTAGAGATCTTCGGGACAGGGGGTACAATGAGCAGTTCTTC
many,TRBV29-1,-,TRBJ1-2,CSVEDRGYGYTF,TGCAGCGTTGAAGATCGAGGCTATGGCTACACCTTC
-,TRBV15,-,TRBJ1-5,CATSLRAGNQPQHF,TGTGCCACCAGCCTTAGGGCGGGCAATCAGCCCCAGCATTTT
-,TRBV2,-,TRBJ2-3,CAGTSRTTDTQYF,TGTGCCGGAACTAGCCGAACCACAGATACGCAGTATTTT
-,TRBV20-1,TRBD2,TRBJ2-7,CSAQDLAGESYEQYF,TGCAGTGCTCAAGACCTAGCGGGGGAAAGCTACGAGCAGTACTTC
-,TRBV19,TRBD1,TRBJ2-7,CASSITGTGAYEQYF,TGTGCCAGTAGTATAACCGGGACAGGGGCCTACGAGCAGTACTTC
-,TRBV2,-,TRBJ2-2,CASTPRTANTGELFF,TGTGCCAGCACCCCTAGGACAGCGAACACCGGGGAGCTGTTTTTT
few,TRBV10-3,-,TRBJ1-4,CAIRRGGNEKLFF,TGTGCCATCAGAAGGGGGGGTAATGAAAAACTGTTTTTT
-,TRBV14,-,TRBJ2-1,CASSQEAGEKVFYNEQFF,TGTGCCAGCAGCCAAGAAGCCGGGGAGAAGGTTTTCTACAATGAGCAGTTCTTC
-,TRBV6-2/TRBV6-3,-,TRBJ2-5,CASRTSLETQYF,TGTGCCAGCAGGACTAGTCTCGAGACCCAGTACTTC
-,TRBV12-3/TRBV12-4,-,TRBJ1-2,CASSLSSGGSGYTF,TGTGCCAGCAGTTTAAGTTCGGGGGGCAGTGGCTACACCTTC
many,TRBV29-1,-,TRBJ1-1,CSVDSLGNTEAFF,TGCAGCGTTGATTCACTGGGGAACACTGAAGCTTTCTTT
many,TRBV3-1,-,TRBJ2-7,CASSQESGRANQYF,TGTGCCAGCAGCCAAGAGAGTGGCAGGGCTAATCAGTACTTC
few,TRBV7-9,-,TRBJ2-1,CASSLGQGGGGNEQFF,TGTGCCAGCAGCTTGGGTCAGGGGGGCGGAGGTAATGAGCAGTTCTTC
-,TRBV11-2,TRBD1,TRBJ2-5,CASSAGGSETQYF,TGTGCCAGCAGCGCAGGGGGTTCAGAGACCCAGTACTTC
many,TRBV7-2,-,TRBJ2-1,CASSFSYNEQFF,TGTGCCAGCAGCTTTTCCTACAATGAGCAGTTCTTC
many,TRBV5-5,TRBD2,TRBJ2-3,CASSSDRLAGRDTQYF,TGTGCCAGCAGCTCCGACCGACTAGCGGGGCGAGATACGCAGTATTTT